This entry features one TCR beta chain sequence. The target of this receptor is not known. No per-base quality is available; no much larger clone lies one base away. The receptor library was made with the immunoSEQ multiplex PCR assay. From the authors' description of their analysis: A statistical classification framework was built for diagnosing cytomegalovirus status from the catalog of TCR beta chain sequences. Imported from immuneACCESS, the table was reduced by TCRdb to in-frame sequences with V and J called. These copies leave out some clones; in studies compared against another copy, an unresolved V gene accounts for under half, and the cause of the remainder is not known. D and trimming come from the DNA, and the V and J calls and clone size come from that table. The sample table lists some 110,000 clones, 86% of them with a count of one. Over 3% of the sample goes to the ten largest clones.

This record comes from a study of cytomegalovirus exposure and HLA in healthy donors (dated by TCRdb to 2016 to 2017). About the investigation overall: The 666 repertoires of the first cohort and the 120 validation repertoires were produced on the same platform, according to a later analysis. The study was designed to test whether signatures of past pathogen exposure could be identified by cataloging public T cell receptors. In addition to the first cohort of 650 to 800 subjects, a separate validation cohort of 100 to 150 different subjects was used. The study combined high-throughput TCR immunosequencing, statistical association of individual TCRs with disease status, and machine learning to predict cytomegalovirus infection status. Points the paper makes about the study in general: In a later analysis, TCRs clustered in the first cohort were found to also tend to co-occur in the 130 or so validation repertoires, with 90% to 95% of cluster scores above 0. The classifier was reported to diagnose cytomegalovirus status with high specificity and sensitivity in both the original cohort and the validation cohort. Three of the identified cytomegalovirus-associated TCR beta chains were confirmed in vitro to be specific for cytomegalovirus antigens. Most TCR sequences were observed very rarely across donors, whereas some public TCRs were present in many individuals. In the study, some 180 TCR beta chains were listed as associated with cytomegalovirus. The authors suggested that the approach could potentially be generalized to other disease states and immunological phenotypes. A later analysis lacked HLA typing for the validation cohort, so it scored co-occurrence in that cohort across all 120 or so repertoires.

Donors formed part of the validation cohort, which comprised 120 subjects and was distinct from the first cohort of under 800 subjects. The CDR3 runs 14 residues from the cysteine to the phenylalanine. The CDR3 DNA has 42 bases and is translated from base 1. At the junction V is shortened by 6 bases and J by 2 bases; bases outside the gene matches: 6. The germline V gene specifies SNHLY as CDR1 and FYNNEI as CDR2. The rearrangement combines TRBV2 with TRBJ2-7; 8 of the junction bases match TRBD2. The sample was PBMCs. The receptor was derived from a woman aged 18-29 years in good health and CMV-seropositive. At the DNA level, the sequence is TGTGCCAGCAGGATAGCGGGGCGAGCCTACGAGCAGTACTTC. It is translated as CASRIAGRAYEQYF.